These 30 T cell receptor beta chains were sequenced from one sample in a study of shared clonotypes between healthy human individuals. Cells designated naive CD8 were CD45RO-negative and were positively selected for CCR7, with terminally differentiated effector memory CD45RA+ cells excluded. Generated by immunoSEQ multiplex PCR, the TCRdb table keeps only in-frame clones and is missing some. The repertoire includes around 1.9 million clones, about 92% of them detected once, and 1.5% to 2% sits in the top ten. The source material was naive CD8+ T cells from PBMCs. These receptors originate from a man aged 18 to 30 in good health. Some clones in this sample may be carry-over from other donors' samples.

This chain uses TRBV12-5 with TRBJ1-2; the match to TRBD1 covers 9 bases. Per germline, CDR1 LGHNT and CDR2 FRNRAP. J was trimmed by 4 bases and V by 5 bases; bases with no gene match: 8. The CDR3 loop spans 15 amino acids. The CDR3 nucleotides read TGTGCTAGTGGTCCACAGGGGGCGCAGGGCTATGGCTACACCTTC. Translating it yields CASGPQGAQGYGYTF.

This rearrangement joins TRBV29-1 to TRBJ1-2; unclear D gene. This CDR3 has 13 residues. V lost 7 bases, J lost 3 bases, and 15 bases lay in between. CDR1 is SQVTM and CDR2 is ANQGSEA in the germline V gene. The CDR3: CSAPYPLDYGYTF. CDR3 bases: TGCAGCGCCCCATATCCCCTGGACTATGGCTACACCTTC.

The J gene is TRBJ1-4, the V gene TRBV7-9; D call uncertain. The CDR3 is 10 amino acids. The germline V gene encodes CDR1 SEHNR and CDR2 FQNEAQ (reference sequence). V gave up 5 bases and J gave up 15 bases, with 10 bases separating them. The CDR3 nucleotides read TGTGCCAGCAGCCGTGATGTGTTGTTTTTT. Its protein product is CASSRDVLFF. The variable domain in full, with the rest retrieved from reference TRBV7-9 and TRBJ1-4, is DTGVSQNPRHKITKRGQNVTFRCDPISEHNRLYWYRQTLGQGPEFLTYFQNEAQLEKSRLLSDRFSAERPKGSFSTLEIQRTEQGDSAMYLCASSRDVLFFGSGTQLSVL.

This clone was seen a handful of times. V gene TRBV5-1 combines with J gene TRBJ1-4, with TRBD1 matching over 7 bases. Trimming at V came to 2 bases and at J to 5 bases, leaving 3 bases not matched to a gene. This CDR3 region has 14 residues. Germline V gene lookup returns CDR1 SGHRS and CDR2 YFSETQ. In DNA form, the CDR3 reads TGCGCCAGCAGCTTCCAGGGACAGAATGAAAAACTGTTTTTT. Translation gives CASSFQGQNEKLFF.

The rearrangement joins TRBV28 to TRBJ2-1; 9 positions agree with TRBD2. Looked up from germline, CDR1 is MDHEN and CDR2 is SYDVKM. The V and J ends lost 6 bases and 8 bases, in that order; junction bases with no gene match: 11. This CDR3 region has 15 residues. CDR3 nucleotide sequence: TGTGCCAGCAGACCCGGACTAGCGCCGTTCCATGAGCAGTTCTTC. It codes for CASRPGLAPFHEQFF. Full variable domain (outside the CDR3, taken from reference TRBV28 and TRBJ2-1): DVKVTQSSRYLVKRTGEKVFLECVQDMDHENMFWYRQDPGLGLRLIYFSYDVKMKEKGDIPEGYSVSREKKERFSLILESASTNQTSMYLCASRPGLAPFHEQFFGPGTRLTVL.

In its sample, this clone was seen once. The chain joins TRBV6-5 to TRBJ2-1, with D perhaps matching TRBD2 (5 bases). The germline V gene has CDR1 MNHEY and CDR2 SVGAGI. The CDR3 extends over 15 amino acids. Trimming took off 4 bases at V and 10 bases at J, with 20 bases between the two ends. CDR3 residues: CASSSQWRARDEQFF. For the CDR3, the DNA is TGTGCCAGCAGTTCCCAGTGGCGGGCGCGCGACGAGCAGTTCTTC.

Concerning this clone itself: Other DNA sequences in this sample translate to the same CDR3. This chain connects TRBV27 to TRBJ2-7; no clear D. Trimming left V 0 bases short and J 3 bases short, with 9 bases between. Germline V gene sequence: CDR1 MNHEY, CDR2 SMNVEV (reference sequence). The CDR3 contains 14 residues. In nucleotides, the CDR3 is TGTGCCAGCAGTTTATCCCGAAGGAGCTACGAGCAGTACTTC. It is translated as CASSLSRRSYEQYF.

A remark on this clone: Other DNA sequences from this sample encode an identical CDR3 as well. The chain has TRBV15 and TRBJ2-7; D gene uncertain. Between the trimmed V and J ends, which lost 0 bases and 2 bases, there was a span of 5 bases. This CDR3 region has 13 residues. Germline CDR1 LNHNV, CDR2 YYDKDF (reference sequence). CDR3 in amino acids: CATSRDRTYEQYF. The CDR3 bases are TGTGCCACCAGCAGAGATCGGACCTACGAGCAGTACTTC.

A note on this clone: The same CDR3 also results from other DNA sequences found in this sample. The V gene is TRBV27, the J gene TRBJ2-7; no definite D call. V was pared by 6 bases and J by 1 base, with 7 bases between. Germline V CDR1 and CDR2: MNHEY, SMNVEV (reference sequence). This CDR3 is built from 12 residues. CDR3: CASSSSSYEQYF. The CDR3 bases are TGTGCCAGCAGCTCGAGTTCCTACGAGCAGTACTTC.

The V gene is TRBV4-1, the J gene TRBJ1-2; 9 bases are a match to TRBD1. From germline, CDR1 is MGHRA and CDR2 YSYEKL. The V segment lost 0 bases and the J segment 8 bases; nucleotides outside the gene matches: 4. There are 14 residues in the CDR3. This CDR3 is CASSQEGTGFGYTF. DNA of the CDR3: TGCGCCAGCAGCCAAGAGGGGACAGGGTTCGGCTACACCTTC.

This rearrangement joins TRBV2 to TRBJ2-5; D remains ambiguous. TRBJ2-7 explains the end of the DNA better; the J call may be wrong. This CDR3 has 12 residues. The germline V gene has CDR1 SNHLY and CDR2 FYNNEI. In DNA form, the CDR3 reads TGTGCCAGCAACGGTGACTCCTACGAGCAGTACTTC. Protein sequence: CASNGDSYEQYF.

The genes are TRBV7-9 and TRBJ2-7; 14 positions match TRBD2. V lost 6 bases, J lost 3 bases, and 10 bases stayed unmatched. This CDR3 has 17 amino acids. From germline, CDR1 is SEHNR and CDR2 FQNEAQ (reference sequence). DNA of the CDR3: TGTGCCAGCAGTCACCCGGGACTAGCGGGAGAGGTCTACGAGCAGTACTTC. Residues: CASSHPGLAGEVYEQYF.

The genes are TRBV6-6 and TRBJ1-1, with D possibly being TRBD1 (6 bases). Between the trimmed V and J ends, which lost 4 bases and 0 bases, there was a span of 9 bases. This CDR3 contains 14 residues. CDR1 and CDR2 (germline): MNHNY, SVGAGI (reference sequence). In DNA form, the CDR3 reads TGTGCCAGCAGTTTCTACAGGGTGAACACTGAAGCTTTCTTT. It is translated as CASSFYRVNTEAFF.

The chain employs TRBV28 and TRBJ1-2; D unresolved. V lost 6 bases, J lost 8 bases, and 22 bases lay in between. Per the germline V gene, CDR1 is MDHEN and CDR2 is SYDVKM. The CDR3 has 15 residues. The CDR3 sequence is CASRLDEARGEGYTF. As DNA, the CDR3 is TGTGCCAGCAGGTTGGACGAGGCCAGAGGTGAGGGCTACACCTTC.

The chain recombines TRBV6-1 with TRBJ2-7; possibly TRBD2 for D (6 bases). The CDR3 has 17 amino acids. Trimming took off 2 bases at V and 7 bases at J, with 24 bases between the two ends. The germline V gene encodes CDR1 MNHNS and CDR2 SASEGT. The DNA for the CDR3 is TGTGCCAGCAGTGAATGGTTTTTGGAACTAGCCGGAGGAGAGCAGTACTTC. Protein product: CASSEWFLELAGGEQYF.

CDR3 bases: TGTGCCAGCACCTTGGGACAGGACATGAACACTGAAGCTTTCTTT. This codes for CASTLGQDMNTEAFF. The chain combines TRBV28 with TRBJ1-1; 8 bases match TRBD1. Per the germline V gene, CDR1 is MDHEN and CDR2 is SYDVKM. With V trimmed by 7 bases and J by 0 bases, 7 bases remained unmatched. There are 15 residues in the CDR3. Supplemented by reference TRBV28 and TRBJ1-1, the full variable domain reads DVKVTQSSRYLVKRTGEKVFLECVQDMDHENMFWYRQDPGLGLRLIYFSYDVKMKEKGDIPEGYSVSREKKERFSLILESASTNQTSMYLCASTLGQDMNTEAFFGQGTRLTVV.

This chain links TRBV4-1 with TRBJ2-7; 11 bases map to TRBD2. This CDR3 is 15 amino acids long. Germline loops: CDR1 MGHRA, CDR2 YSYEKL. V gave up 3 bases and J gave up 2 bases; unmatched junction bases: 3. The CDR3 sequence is CASSHRLAGPYEQYF. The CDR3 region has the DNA TGCGCCAGCAGCCACAGACTAGCGGGACCCTACGAGCAGTACTTC.

For the CDR3, the DNA is TGTGCCAGCAGCCAAACCCCCGGGACAGGGGTCTCGGAGACCCAGTACTTC. It yields the protein CASSQTPGTGVSETQYF. The rearrangement links TRBV14 to TRBJ2-5; 10 bases line up with TRBD1. V was clipped by 2 bases and J by 5 bases; unmatched bases: 11. Per germline, CDR1 SGHDN and CDR2 FVKESK. The CDR3 totals 17 residues. Variable domain in full (rest from reference TRBV14 and TRBJ2-5): EAGVTQFPSHSVIEKGQTVTLRCDPISGHDNLYWYRRVMGKEIKFLLHFVKESKQDESGMPNNRFLAERTGGTYSTLKVQPAELEDSGVYFCASSQTPGTGVSETQYFGPGTRLLVL.

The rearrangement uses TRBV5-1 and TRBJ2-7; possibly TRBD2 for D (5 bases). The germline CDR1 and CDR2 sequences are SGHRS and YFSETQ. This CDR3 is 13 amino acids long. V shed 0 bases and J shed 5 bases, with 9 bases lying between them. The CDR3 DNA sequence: TGCGCCAGCAGCTTGGTACGGGGAAACGAGCAGTACTTC. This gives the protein CASSLVRGNEQYF.

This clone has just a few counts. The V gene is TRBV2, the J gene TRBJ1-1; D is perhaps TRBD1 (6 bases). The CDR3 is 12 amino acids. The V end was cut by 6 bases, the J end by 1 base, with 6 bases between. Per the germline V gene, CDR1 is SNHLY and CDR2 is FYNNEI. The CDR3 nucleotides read TGTGCCAGCAGGGGACAGAACACTGAAGCTTTCTTT. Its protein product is CASRGQNTEAFF.

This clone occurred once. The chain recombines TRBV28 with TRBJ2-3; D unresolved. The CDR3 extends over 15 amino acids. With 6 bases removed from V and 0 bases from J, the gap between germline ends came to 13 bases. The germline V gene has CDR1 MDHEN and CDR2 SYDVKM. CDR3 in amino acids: CASRKVETSTDTQYF. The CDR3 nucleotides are TGTGCCAGCAGGAAAGTTGAGACTAGCACAGATACGCAGTATTTT.

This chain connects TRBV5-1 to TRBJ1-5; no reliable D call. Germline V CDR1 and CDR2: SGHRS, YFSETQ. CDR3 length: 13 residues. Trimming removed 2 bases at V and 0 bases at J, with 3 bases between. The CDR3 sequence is CASSLFSNQPQHF. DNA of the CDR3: TGCGCCAGCAGCTTATTTAGCAATCAGCCCCAGCATTTT.

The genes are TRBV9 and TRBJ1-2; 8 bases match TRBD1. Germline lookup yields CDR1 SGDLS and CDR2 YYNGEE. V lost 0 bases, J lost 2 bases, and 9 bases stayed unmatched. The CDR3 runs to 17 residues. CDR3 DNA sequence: TGTGCCAGCAGCGTAGGACCCGACAGGGGCCCAAACTATGGCTACACCTTC. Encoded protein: CASSVGPDRGPNYGYTF.

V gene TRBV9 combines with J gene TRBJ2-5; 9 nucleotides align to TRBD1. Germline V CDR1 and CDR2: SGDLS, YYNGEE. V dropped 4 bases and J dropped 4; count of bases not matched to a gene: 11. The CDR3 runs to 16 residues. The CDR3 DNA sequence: TGTGCCAGCAGCTTCCGGGACAGGGAGGTGTTAGAGACCCAGTACTTC. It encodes CASSFRDREVLETQYF.

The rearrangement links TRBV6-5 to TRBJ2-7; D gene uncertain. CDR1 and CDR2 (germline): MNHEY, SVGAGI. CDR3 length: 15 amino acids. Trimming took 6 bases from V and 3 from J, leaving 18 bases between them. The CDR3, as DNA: TGTGCCAGCAGCCTAGTAGTGGGTTTGGGCTACGAGCAGTACTTC. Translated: CASSLVVGLGYEQYF.

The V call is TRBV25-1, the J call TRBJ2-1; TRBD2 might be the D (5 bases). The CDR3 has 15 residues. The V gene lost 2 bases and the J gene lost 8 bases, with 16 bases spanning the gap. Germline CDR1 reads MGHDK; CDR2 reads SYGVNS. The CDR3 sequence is CASSEPRTRTDEQFF. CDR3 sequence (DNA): TGTGCCAGCAGTGAACCCCGCACTAGGACGGATGAGCAGTTCTTC. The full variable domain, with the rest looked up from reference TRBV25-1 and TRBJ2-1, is EADIYQTPRYLVIGTGKKITLECSQTMGHDKMYWYQQDPGMELHLIHYSYGVNSTEKGDLSSESTVSRIRTEHFPLTLESARPSHTSQYLCASSEPRTRTDEQFFGPGTRLTVL.

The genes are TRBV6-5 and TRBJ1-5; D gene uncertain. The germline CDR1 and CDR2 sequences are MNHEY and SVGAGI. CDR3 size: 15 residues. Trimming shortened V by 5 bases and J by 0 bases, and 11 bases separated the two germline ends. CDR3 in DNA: TGTGCCAGCAGTCTCGCCATTCCTAGCAATCAGCCCCAGCATTTT. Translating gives CASSLAIPSNQPQHF.

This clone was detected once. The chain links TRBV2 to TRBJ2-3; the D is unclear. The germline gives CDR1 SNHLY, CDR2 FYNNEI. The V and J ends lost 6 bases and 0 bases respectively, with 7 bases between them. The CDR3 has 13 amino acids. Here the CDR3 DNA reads TGTGCCAGCAGCGTTAAAAGCACAGATACGCAGTATTTT. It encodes CASSVKSTDTQYF.

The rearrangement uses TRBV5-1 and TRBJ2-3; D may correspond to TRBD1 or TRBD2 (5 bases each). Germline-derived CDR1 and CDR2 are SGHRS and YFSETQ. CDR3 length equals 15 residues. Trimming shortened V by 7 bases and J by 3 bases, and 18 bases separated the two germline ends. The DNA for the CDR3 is TGCGCCAGCGGGTTGGGACGAGCAATGACAGATACGCAGTATTTT. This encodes CASGLGRAMTDTQYF.

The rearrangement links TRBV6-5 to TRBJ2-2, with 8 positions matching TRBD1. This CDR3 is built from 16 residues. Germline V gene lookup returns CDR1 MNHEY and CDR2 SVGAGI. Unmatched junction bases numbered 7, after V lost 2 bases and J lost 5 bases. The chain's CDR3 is CASSYATGERTGELFF. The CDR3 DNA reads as TGTGCCAGCAGTTACGCGACAGGGGAGAGAACCGGGGAGCTGTTTTTT.